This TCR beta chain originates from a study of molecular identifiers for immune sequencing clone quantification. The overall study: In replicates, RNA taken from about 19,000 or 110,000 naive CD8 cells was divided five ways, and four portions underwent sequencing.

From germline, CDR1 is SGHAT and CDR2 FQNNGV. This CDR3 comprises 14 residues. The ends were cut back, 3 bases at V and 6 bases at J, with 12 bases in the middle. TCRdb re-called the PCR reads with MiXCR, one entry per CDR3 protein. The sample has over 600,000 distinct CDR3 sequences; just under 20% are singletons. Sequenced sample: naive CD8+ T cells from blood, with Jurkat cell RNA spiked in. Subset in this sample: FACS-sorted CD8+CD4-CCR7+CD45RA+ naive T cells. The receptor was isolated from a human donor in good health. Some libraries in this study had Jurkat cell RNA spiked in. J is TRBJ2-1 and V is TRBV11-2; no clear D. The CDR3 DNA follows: TGTGCCAGCAGCTTTTCGGGCCAGGTCAATGAGCAGTTCTTC. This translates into CASSFSGQVNEQFF.